At least ten counts were recorded for the clone carrying this T cell receptor beta chain. The antigen remains undetermined. This sample stems from a study of T cell repertoires in cytomegalovirus infection. At the level of the study: Public TCR beta signatures indicated both CMV infection and matching HLA type.

One entry per CDR3 protein results from TCRdb running MiXCR on the reads. The sample includes approximately 770,000 distinct CDR3 sequences, 25% to 35% seen only once; the top ten take around 14%. With 3 bases clipped from V and 2 bases from J, the junction kept 6 bases outside the gene matches. CDR1 is SGHVS and CDR2 is FNYEAQ in the germline V gene. The length of the CDR3 is 16 residues. The sequences come from cultured CD8+ T cells from PBMCs, collected from culture after CMV antigen stimulation. The gene calls are TRBV7-6 and TRBJ1-5; 8 bases align to TRBD1. The sequence came from a human donor in good health (CMV status not recorded). Some clones in this sample may be carry-over from other donors' samples. CDR3 sequence (DNA): TGTGCCAGCAGCTTGACAGGGGTTTTCGGCAATCAGCCCCAGCATTTT. This translates into CASSLTGVFGNQPQHF.